This is a list of T cell receptor beta chains from one sample in a study of blood T cell repertoires in COVID-19. TCRdb keeps only in-frame clones here, not all; method: immunoSEQ multiplex PCR. This table holds approximately 94,000 clones, approximately 80% found once. Sequenced input: peripheral blood. The receptors here all came from a man between 60 and 75 years old with acute or convalescent COVID-19. Both conserved end residues are part of each CDR3. A D gene is named only where the DNA matches it firmly. Only part of the rows carry a size: once, few, many, or a class if the clone is expanded.

d_call: NA
v_call: TRBV4-3
j_call: TRBJ1-5
clone_size: NA
cdr3_aa: CASSQDYNPRASQPQHF
cdr3_nt: TGCGCCAGCAGCCAAGATTATAACCCCAGGGCTTCTCAGCCCCAGCATTTT

d_call: NA
v_call: TRBV2
j_call: TRBJ1-3
clone_size: NA
cdr3_aa: CASNYRVLSGNTIYF
cdr3_nt: TGTGCCAGCAACTACAGGGTCCTATCCGGAAACACCATATATTTT

d_call: TRBD1
v_call: TRBV4-1
j_call: TRBJ2-1
clone_size: NA
cdr3_aa: CASSQTKGGGQPYNEQFF
cdr3_nt: TGCGCCAGCAGCCAAACCAAAGGTGGGGGACAGCCTTACAATGAGCAGTTCTTC

d_call: TRBD1
v_call: TRBV7-9
j_call: TRBJ1-1
clone_size: NA
cdr3_aa: CASSQAGGRTEAFF
cdr3_nt: TGTGCCAGCAGCCAAGCAGGGGGCCGTACTGAAGCTTTCTTT

d_call: TRBD1
v_call: TRBV4-1
j_call: TRBJ1-3
clone_size: NA
cdr3_aa: CASSYAGTGSGNTIYF
cdr3_nt: TGCGCCAGCAGCTACGCGGGGACAGGCTCTGGAAACACCATATATTTT

d_call: NA
v_call: TRBV27
j_call: TRBJ1-5
clone_size: NA
cdr3_aa: CASSYNGNQPQHF
cdr3_nt: TGTGCCAGCAGTTACAACGGCAATCAGCCCCAGCATTTT

d_call: NA
v_call: TRBV7-6
j_call: TRBJ1-3
clone_size: NA
cdr3_aa: CASSSPRASGNTIYF
cdr3_nt: TGTGCCAGCAGCTCACCGCGGGCCTCTGGAAACACCATATATTTT

d_call: NA
v_call: TRBV4-1
j_call: TRBJ2-6
clone_size: NA
cdr3_aa: CASSQEEGSGANVLTF
cdr3_nt: TGCGCCAGCAGCCAGGAGGAAGGGAGCGGGGCCAACGTCCTGACTTTC

d_call: NA
v_call: TRBV11-2
j_call: TRBJ2-5
clone_size: once
cdr3_aa: CASSPGRETQYF
cdr3_nt: TGTGCCAGCAGTCCAGGCAGAGAGACCCAGTACTTC

d_call: NA
v_call: TRBV28
j_call: TRBJ1-2
clone_size: NA
cdr3_aa: CASSSVRQANYGYTF
cdr3_nt: TGTGCCAGCAGTTCAGTTCGACAGGCGAACTATGGCTACACCTTC

d_call: NA
v_call: TRBV27
j_call: TRBJ1-5
clone_size: NA
cdr3_aa: CASSLSWAVNQPQHF
cdr3_nt: TGTGCCAGCAGTTTATCGTGGGCCGTAAATCAGCCCCAGCATTTT

d_call: NA
v_call: TRBV29-1
j_call: TRBJ1-6
clone_size: NA
cdr3_aa: CSARRGGSDSPLHF
cdr3_nt: TGCAGCGCCCGCCGGGGGGGGTCGGATTCACCCCTCCACTTT

d_call: TRBD1
v_call: TRBV27
j_call: TRBJ1-1
clone_size: NA
cdr3_aa: CASTFWDRAGQENTEAFF
cdr3_nt: TGTGCCAGCACCTTTTGGGATAGGGCCGGACAGGAGAACACTGAAGCTTTCTTT

d_call: NA
v_call: TRBV3-1/TRBV3-2
j_call: TRBJ1-2
clone_size: once
cdr3_aa: CASSQRVNYGYTF
cdr3_nt: TGTGCCAGCAGCCAACGGGTTAACTATGGCTACACCTTC

d_call: NA
v_call: TRBV23-1
j_call: TRBJ1-3
clone_size: NA
cdr3_aa: CASSQCLGLTQNTIYF
cdr3_nt: TGCGCCAGCAGTCAATGTTTGGGACTCACCCAAAACACCATATATTTT

d_call: NA
v_call: TRBV19
j_call: TRBJ1-2
clone_size: NA
cdr3_aa: CASKDRDKANYGYTF
cdr3_nt: TGTGCCAGTAAAGACCGGGACAAGGCTAACTATGGCTACACCTTC

d_call: TRBD1
v_call: TRBV5-1
j_call: TRBJ1-1
clone_size: once
cdr3_aa: CASSLGTGTRTEAFF
cdr3_nt: TGCGCCAGCAGCTTGGGGACAGGGACGAGGACTGAAGCTTTCTTT

d_call: NA
v_call: TRBV7-2
j_call: TRBJ1-2
clone_size: NA
cdr3_aa: CASSPRQFHNYGYTF
cdr3_nt: TGTGCCAGCAGCCCCCGACAGTTCCATAACTATGGCTACACCTTC

d_call: NA
v_call: TRBV15
j_call: TRBJ1-3
clone_size: NA
cdr3_aa: CATSSGVERNTIYF
cdr3_nt: TGTGCCACCAGCAGCGGGGTAGAGAGAAACACCATATATTTT

d_call: TRBD2
v_call: TRBV5-1
j_call: TRBJ2-5
clone_size: NA
cdr3_aa: CASSFSGGQETQYF
cdr3_nt: TGCGCCAGCAGCTTTAGCGGGGGCCAAGAGACCCAGTACTTC

d_call: TRBD1
v_call: TRBV7-2
j_call: TRBJ2-5
clone_size: NA
cdr3_aa: CASSRQGGETQYF
cdr3_nt: TGTGCCAGCAGCCGACAGGGTGGCGAGACCCAGTACTTC

d_call: NA
v_call: TRBV20-1
j_call: TRBJ1-6
clone_size: NA
cdr3_aa: CSASPTDYNSPLHF
cdr3_nt: TGCAGTGCTAGTCCTACAGATTATAATTCACCCCTCCACTTT

d_call: NA
v_call: TRBV11-2
j_call: TRBJ1-1
clone_size: NA
cdr3_aa: CASSLGRAGIEAFF
cdr3_nt: TGTGCCAGCAGCTTAGGAAGGGCAGGGATTGAAGCTTTCTTT

d_call: NA
v_call: TRBV9
j_call: TRBJ1-6
clone_size: NA
cdr3_aa: CASGDGENNSPLHF
cdr3_nt: TGTGCCAGCGGCGATGGAGAAAATAATTCACCCCTCCACTTT

d_call: TRBD1
v_call: TRBV6-5
j_call: TRBJ1-2
clone_size: few
cdr3_aa: CASSVADRLGGYTF
cdr3_nt: TGTGCCAGCAGCGTAGCGGACAGGCTAGGTGGCTACACCTTC

d_call: NA
v_call: TRBV7-2
j_call: TRBJ1-2
clone_size: NA
cdr3_aa: CASSLRSGEVYGYTF
cdr3_nt: TGTGCCAGCAGCCTACGGTCCGGAGAGGTATATGGCTACACCTTC

d_call: NA
v_call: TRBV7-8
j_call: TRBJ2-5
clone_size: NA
cdr3_aa: CASSSLGGGVQETQYF
cdr3_nt: TGTGCCAGCAGCTCACTCGGTGGCGGGGTCCAAGAGACCCAGTACTTC

d_call: NA
v_call: TRBV3-1/TRBV3-2
j_call: TRBJ2-3
clone_size: NA
cdr3_aa: CASSLSDTQYF
cdr3_nt: TGTGCCAGCAGTCTGTCAGATACGCAGTATTTT

d_call: TRBD2
v_call: TRBV20-1
j_call: TRBJ2-5
clone_size: NA
cdr3_aa: CSASRGGLVETQYF
cdr3_nt: TGCAGTGCTAGTCGGGGGGGCCTGGTGGAGACCCAGTACTTC

d_call: NA
v_call: TRBV4-2
j_call: TRBJ2-7
clone_size: NA
cdr3_aa: CASRGDSYEQYF
cdr3_nt: TGTGCCAGCAGAGGGGATTCCTACGAGCAGTACTTC

d_call: TRBD1
v_call: TRBV6-5
j_call: TRBJ1-2
clone_size: NA
cdr3_aa: CASNERQGQGYTF
cdr3_nt: TGTGCCAGCAACGAACGACAGGGGCAAGGCTACACCTTC

d_call: NA
v_call: TRBV18
j_call: TRBJ1-5
clone_size: NA
cdr3_aa: CASSPAGDQPQHF
cdr3_nt: TGTGCCAGCTCACCAGCGGGGGACCAGCCCCAGCATTTT

d_call: TRBD2
v_call: TRBV10-3
j_call: TRBJ2-3
clone_size: NA
cdr3_aa: CAPTSGASGDEGDTQYF
cdr3_nt: TGTGCCCCCACCTCAGGGGCTAGCGGGGACGAGGGGGATACGCAGTATTTT

d_call: TRBD1
v_call: TRBV11-3
j_call: TRBJ2-7
clone_size: NA
cdr3_aa: CASSLDSGTGGYEQYF
cdr3_nt: TGTGCCAGCAGCTTAGATTCTGGGACAGGGGGCTACGAGCAGTACTTC

d_call: NA
v_call: TRBV9
j_call: TRBJ1-6
clone_size: NA
cdr3_aa: CASSERVNNSPLHF
cdr3_nt: TGTGCCAGCAGCGAGCGGGTAAATAATTCACCCCTCCACTTT

d_call: NA
v_call: TRBV7-6
j_call: TRBJ2-2
clone_size: NA
cdr3_aa: CASSAVGELFF
cdr3_nt: TGTGCCAGCAGCGCGGTCGGGGAGCTGTTTTTT

d_call: TRBD1
v_call: TRBV2
j_call: TRBJ1-1
clone_size: NA
cdr3_aa: CASSVNPGGADSAFF
cdr3_nt: TGTGCCAGCAGTGTTAACCCAGGGGGCGCAGACTCGGCTTTCTTT

d_call: NA
v_call: TRBV30
j_call: TRBJ1-3
clone_size: NA
cdr3_aa: CAWSAGFYSNTIYF
cdr3_nt: TGTGCCTGGAGTGCAGGGTTCTATAGCAACACCATATATTTT

d_call: TRBD1
v_call: TRBV19
j_call: TRBJ2-6
clone_size: once
cdr3_aa: CASSRGRINVLTF
cdr3_nt: TGTGCCAGTAGCAGGGGGCGAATTAACGTCCTGACTTTC